This T cell receptor beta chain originates from a study of CD8+ T cells in alopecia areata (dated 2018 in TCRdb). As for the study more broadly: The treated patients, all with moderate-to-severe alopecia areata, were enrolled in an open-label pilot trial of oral tofacitinib given at 5 to 10 mg twice daily. Tofacitinib was given for 6 to 18 months, followed by 6 months of follow-up off drug to assess delayed response and recurrence. Scalp clonality was compared among normal scalp (n=4), patchy alopecia areata scalp (n=8), and alopecia totalis/universalis scalp (n=8). To study T cell clonal expansion in alopecia areata, the researchers applied high-throughput TCRbeta sequencing to both the C3H/HeJ mouse model and human patients. Biopsies were taken from tofacitinib-treated patients at baseline and at 4 and 24 weeks of treatment, and a later scalp biopsy was taken in several of the tofacitinib-treated patients. On the human side, TCRbeta sequencing was run on scalp tissue and on sorted CD4+ and CD8+ peripheral blood T cells from healthy controls and from alopecia areata patients with either patchy or totalis/universalis disease. Amplification of TCRbeta CDR3 regions was done by immunoSEQ multiplex PCR using 35 Vbeta forward primers and 13 Jbeta reverse primers. The RNA source kit depended on sample type: the PAXgene miRNA kit for fixed scalp, the miRNeasy kit for PBMCs, and the RNeasy kit for mouse skin.

Beyond this particular receptor, the publication reports: Resident alphabeta T cells in normal human skin are also sequenced, complicating scalp TCR repertoire analysis, unlike mouse skin dominated by gammadelta T cells. Shared TCR sequences between patients were less evident than in mice, which may be partly attributable to HLA diversity in the patient population. Compared with normal scalp, lesional scalp had higher clonality and more expanded CD8+ clones, particularly in alopecia totalis/universalis, a pattern that suggests antigenic drive.

Preparation of the library involved the immunoSEQ multiplex PCR assay. For TCR sequencing, RNA was extracted from every sample and reverse transcribed into cDNA to serve as template. First-strand cDNA was synthesized using SuperScript III with a 2:1 mix of oligo-dT and random hexamers. A synthetic immune receptor repertoire was used to measure amplification bias, and any remaining bias was corrected computationally. In the paper's pipeline: Raw reads were preprocessed to remove errors, and CDR3 was defined by IMGT conventions from the conserved cysteine to phenylalanine. Clonality was calculated as 1 minus Shannon entropy normalized by log2 of the number of productive unique TCRs. Scalp TCRbeta sequences were cross-referenced with sorted blood CD4 and CD8 repertoires so that the CD4 or CD8 identity of scalp clones could be inferred. TCRdb holds this immuneACCESS table with in-frame rearrangements only. Some clones are missing; in checked studies, unresolved V genes explain under half, and the rest has no known cause. Clonal size and the V and J genes are those of that table, whereas D and trimming came from the DNA. The sample profile shows around 160,000 clones; around 86% of them were found once. Jointly, the top ten make up approximately 15% of the sample.

The time point label of this sample denotes: baseline before oral tofacitinib. Lesional scalp punch biopsies and peripheral blood were obtained from alopecia areata patients. PBMCs were isolated by density centrifugation and stained for CD3, CD4 and CD8, and CD4+ and CD8+ T cells were sorted on a FACSAria. V is pruned by 5 bases and J by 0 bases, leaving 7 bases of the junction without a gene match. According to the germline V gene (reference sequence), CDR1 reads SEHNR and CDR2 reads FQNEAQ. The CDR3, cysteine through phenylalanine, is 16 amino acids long. Only the CDR3 DNA stays, 48 bases, in frame from base 1. Regarding this clone: This receptor's antigen is unknown. The input lacks base qualities; no much larger clone sits a single base away.

The sequence was obtained from a human donor with alopecia areata. Material: CD8+ T cells sorted from blood, obtained at week 0. The V and J genes are TRBV7-9 and TRBJ1-3, with 7 bases aligning to TRBD1. The CDR3 sequence is CASSAQGGPSGNTIYF. The DNA is TGTGCCAGCAGCGCCCAGGGGGGGCCCTCTGGAAACACCATATATTTT. Reference TRBV7-9 and TRBJ1-3 genes cover what lies past the CDR3, so the full variable domain is DTGVSQNPRHKITKRGQNVTFRCDPISEHNRLYWYRQTLGQGPEFLTYFQNEAQLEKSRLLSDRFSAERPKGSFSTLEIQRTEQGDSAMYLCASSAQGGPSGNTIYFGEGSWLTVV.